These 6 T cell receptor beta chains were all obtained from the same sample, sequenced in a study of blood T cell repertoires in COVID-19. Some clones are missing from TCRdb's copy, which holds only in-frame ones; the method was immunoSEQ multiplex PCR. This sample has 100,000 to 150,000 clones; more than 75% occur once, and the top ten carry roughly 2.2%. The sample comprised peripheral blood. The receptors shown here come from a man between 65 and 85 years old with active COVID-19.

The CDR3, as DNA: TGTGCCAGCAGCCGCACTAGCGGCGGTACAGATACGCAGTATTTT. Its translation: CASSRTSGGTDTQYF. The genes are TRBV7-9 and TRBJ2-3; TRBD2 matches at 8 bases. Germline V gives CDR1 SEHNR, CDR2 FQNEAQ (reference sequence). The J segment lost 3 bases and the V segment lost 5 bases, leaving 7 bases of the junction unmatched. There are 15 residues in the CDR3.

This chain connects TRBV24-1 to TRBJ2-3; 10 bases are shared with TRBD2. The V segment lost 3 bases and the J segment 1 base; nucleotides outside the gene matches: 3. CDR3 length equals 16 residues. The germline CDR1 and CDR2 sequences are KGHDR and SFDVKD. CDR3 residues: CATSDPGTSGTDTQYF. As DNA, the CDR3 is TGTGCCACCAGTGATCCCGGGACTAGCGGCACAGATACGCAGTATTTT.

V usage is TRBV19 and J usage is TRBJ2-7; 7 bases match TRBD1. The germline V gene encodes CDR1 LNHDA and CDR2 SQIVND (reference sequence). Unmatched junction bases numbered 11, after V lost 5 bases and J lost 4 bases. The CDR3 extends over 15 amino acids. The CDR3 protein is CASSPRQGYRYEQYF. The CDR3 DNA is TGTGCCAGTAGTCCCCGACAGGGTTATCGGTACGAGCAGTACTTC.

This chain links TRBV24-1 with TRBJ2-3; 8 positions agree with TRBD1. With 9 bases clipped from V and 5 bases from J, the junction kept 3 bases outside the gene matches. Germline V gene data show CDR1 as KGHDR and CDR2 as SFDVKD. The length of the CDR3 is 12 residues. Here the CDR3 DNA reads TGTGCCACCTCGACAGGGGTAGATACGCAGTATTTT. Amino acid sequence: CATSTGVDTQYF.

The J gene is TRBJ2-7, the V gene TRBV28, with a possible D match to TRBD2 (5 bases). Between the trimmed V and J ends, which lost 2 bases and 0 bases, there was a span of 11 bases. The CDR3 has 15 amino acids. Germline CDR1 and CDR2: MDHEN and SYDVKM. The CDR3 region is CASSLTGLLSYEQYF. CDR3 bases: TGTGCCAGCAGTTTAACGGGATTGCTCTCCTACGAGCAGTACTTC.

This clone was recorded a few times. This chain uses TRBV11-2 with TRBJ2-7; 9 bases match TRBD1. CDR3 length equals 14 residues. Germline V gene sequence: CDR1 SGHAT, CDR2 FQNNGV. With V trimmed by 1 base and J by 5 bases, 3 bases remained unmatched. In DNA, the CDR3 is TGTGCCAGCAGCTTAGCCGGGACAGGGAACGAGCAGTACTTC. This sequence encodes CASSLAGTGNEQYF.